Here is one T cell receptor (beta chain) with its context. The data originate from a study of regulatory T cells in long-lasting Graves disease. The CDR3 runs 14 residues. Trimming cost V 5 bases and J 2 bases, with 11 bases left between them. CDR1 is MDHEN, CDR2 SYDVKM, per germline. To make TCR beta libraries, researchers used iRepertoire HTBI primers and Arm-PCR of CDR3 regions. Via MiXCR, TCRdb re-called the multiplex PCR reads, giving one row per CDR3 protein. This sample has about 660,000 distinct CDR3 sequences, with about 32% found just once. Regarding time point: persistent/refractory GD, antithyroid drugs over 5 years with positive TRAb. After RNA was extracted from PBMCs, the TCR library was made from it.

V and J are TRBV28 and TRBJ2-3, with D perhaps matching TRBD1 (6 bases). The sequences come from peripheral blood mononuclear cells (PBMCs), collected when the disease was refractory, from a patient treated with antithyroid drugs. The TCR sequence derives from a female donor with Graves disease. CDR3 in amino acids: CASSPTGFTDTQYF. CDR3 bases: TGTGCCAGCAGTCCAACAGGGTTCACAGATACGCAGTATTTT.